Sequencing of this T cell receptor beta chain was carried out in a study of blood T cell repertoires in COVID-19. Whole-study context: Donors in the United States, Italy and Spain gave samples during acute or convalescent COVID-19.

Per the authors' pipeline: Reference gene primer amplification yielded estimated nucleated cell counts. TCRdb keeps only in-frame clones here, not all; method: immunoSEQ multiplex PCR. V and J calls and clone size come straight from that table; D and trimming were deduced from the DNA. Found here are more than 250,000 clones, over 75% of them singletons; the top ten hold roughly 4.6%. Trimming cost V 5 bases and J 8 bases, with 6 bases left between them. Germline values: CDR1 LNHDA, CDR2 SQIVND (reference sequence). The CDR3 covers 11 residues. The specimen sequenced was peripheral blood. V gene TRBV19 combines with J gene TRBJ2-2; D remains ambiguous. This TCR came from a man between 45 and 60 years old with active or convalescent COVID-19. The CDR3 nucleotides are TGTGCCAGTAGTCACGGGGGGGAGCTGTTTTTT. Translating it yields CASSHGGELFF. The full variable domain, with the rest looked up from reference TRBV19 and TRBJ2-2, is DGGITQSPKYLFRKEGQNVTLSCEQNLNHDAMYWYRQDPGQGLRLIYYSQIVNDFQKGDIAEGYSVSREKKESFPLTVTSAQKNPTAFYLCASSHGGELFFGEGSRLTVL.